The 8 T cell receptor beta chains reported below all come from one sample, sequenced in a study of OX40 agonist ivuxolimab in advanced cancers. The assay was immunoSEQ multiplex PCR, and TCRdb's table has in-frame clones only and misses some. Of about 95,000 clones listed, 89% are singletons. The sequences come from CD4+ or CD8+ T cells sorted from blood, collected in a trial of the OX40 agonist ivuxolimab. All receptors come from an adult with an advanced solid tumor such as melanoma, head and neck, liver or kidney cancer.

V usage is TRBV11-2 and J usage is TRBJ2-7; D is unclear. Germline V gene lookup returns CDR1 SGHAT and CDR2 FQNNGV. This CDR3 is 14 amino acids long. With 2 bases removed from V and 0 bases from J, the gap between germline ends came to 8 bases. CDR3: CASSLSRNSYEQYF. DNA of the CDR3: TGTGCCAGCAGCTTAAGCAGGAACTCCTACGAGCAGTACTTC.

The chain recombines TRBV7-9 with TRBJ2-2, with unresolved D. Per the germline V gene, CDR1 is SEHNR and CDR2 is FQNEAQ (reference sequence). V lost 6 bases and J 5 bases, leaving 10 bases between the germline ends. The CDR3 sequence is 13 residues long. CDR3 sequence: CASSLLKTGELFF. CDR3 nucleotide sequence: TGTGCCAGCAGTCTTTTGAAGACCGGGGAGCTGTTTTTT.

The chain has TRBV28 and TRBJ2-7, with 8 bases aligning to TRBD1. The CDR3 extends over 14 amino acids. J gave up 3 bases and V 6 bases, and 7 bases lay outside the gene matches. Per the germline V gene, CDR1 is MDHEN and CDR2 is SYDVKM. The CDR3 region is CASSQQGEVYEQYF. In nucleotides, the CDR3 is TGTGCCAGCAGCCAACAGGGGGAGGTCTACGAGCAGTACTTC.

This clone was found a few times. The rearrangement uses TRBV6-6 and TRBJ1-3; D unresolved. Trimming shortened V by 1 base and J by 0 bases, and 10 bases separated the two germline ends. The germline V gene has CDR1 MNHNY and CDR2 SVGAGI (reference sequence). This CDR3 has 16 amino acids. The CDR3 DNA sequence: TGTGCCAGCAGTTACTTCGCTGCAAGCTCTGGAAACACCATATATTTT. Translation gives CASSYFAASSGNTIYF.

The chain couples TRBV7-2 to TRBJ1-3, with 9 positions matching TRBD1. The CDR3 runs to 17 residues. V shed 3 bases, J shed 0 bases, and the junction held 6 bases outside the gene matches. CDR1 SGHTA and CDR2 FQGNSA come from the germline V gene. The DNA of the CDR3 is TGTGCCAGCAGCTTTGCCCCGACAGGGGGCTCTGGAAACACCATATATTTT. Amino acids: CASSFAPTGGSGNTIYF.

The J gene is TRBJ2-5, the V gene TRBV4-3; D unresolved. Trimming removed 0 bases from V and 2 bases from J, with 10 bases in between. The CDR3 runs to 15 residues. Germline CDR1 LGHNA, CDR2 YSLEER. CDR3 sequence reads: CASSQDGQTQETQYF. The DNA of the CDR3 is TGCGCCAGCAGCCAAGATGGCCAGACTCAAGAGACCCAGTACTTC.

The CDR3 coding sequence is TGTGCCAGTAGTATTGGGGGGGACAGGGATGATGGCTACACCTTC. This encodes CASSIGGDRDDGYTF. The V call is TRBV19, the J call TRBJ1-2, with TRBD1 identical over 9 bases. Germline values: CDR1 LNHDA, CDR2 SQIVND (reference sequence). There are 15 residues in the CDR3. The V gene end was trimmed by 3 bases and the J gene end by 6 bases; junction bases not matched to a gene: 8.

This rearrangement joins TRBV28 to TRBJ1-6, with D hard to call. The ends were cut back, 6 bases at V and 8 bases at J, with 14 bases in the middle. Germline CDR1 reads MDHEN; CDR2 reads SYDVKM. CDR3 size: 14 residues. The CDR3 nucleotides are TGTGCCAGCAGCATCCCGGCTCTCTATTCACCCCTCCACTTT. It specifies CASSIPALYSPLHF.